A single sample gave rise to the 8 T cell receptor beta chains below, sequenced in a study of CD8 T cells in ankylosing spondylitis. Using its own MiXCR run on the 5' RACE reads, TCRdb lists one record per CDR3 protein. The sample has about 250,000 distinct CDR3 sequences, over 9.5% seen once. The sample taken for sequencing was blood, either unsorted or a sorted T cell fraction (not recorded which). Receptor source: a male donor with ankylosing spondylitis or in good health (not recorded which).

This clonotype was counted ten times or more. The V and J genes are TRBV20-1 and TRBJ2-4; D perhaps matches TRBD1 (6 bases). The germline V gene has CDR1 DFQATT and CDR2 SNEGSKA (reference sequence). The CDR3 runs 13 residues. The V end was cut by 6 bases, the J end by 6 bases, with 15 bases between. The CDR3 loop reads CSAQGTGTNIQYF. The CDR3 DNA is TGCAGTGCGCAGGGGACCGGGACAAACATTCAGTACTTC.

This clonotype was seen at least ten times. The V and J genes are TRBV11-1 and TRBJ2-6; D remains unclear. The CDR3 covers 18 residues. In germline, CDR1 is SGHAT, CDR2 FQDESV (reference sequence). The V end was cut by 1 base, the J end by 0 bases, with 13 bases between. The CDR3 DNA sequence: TGTGCCAGCAGCTTAGGAACAGAAACCAGCTCTGGGGCCAACGTCCTGACTTTC. It is translated as CASSLGTETSSGANVLTF.

This clonotype was seen repeatedly, ten times or more. The CDR3: CSALRDRGLEQYF. The CDR3, as DNA: TGCAGTGCTCTCCGGGACAGGGGCCTCGAGCAGTACTTC. The chain is built from TRBV20-1 and TRBJ2-7; 10 positions agree with TRBD1. The V segment lost 5 bases and the J segment 6 bases; nucleotides outside the gene matches: 7. CDR3 length equals 13 residues. From germline, CDR1 is DFQATT and CDR2 SNEGSKA (reference sequence).

This clonotype showed up many times. Germline is not matched at one junction end, which may reflect a read error. The chain joins TRBV28 to TRBJ1-1; D is uncertain. Germline V gives CDR1 MDHEN, CDR2 SYDVKM. This CDR3 is built from 13 residues. The CDR3 nucleotides read TGTGCCAGCAGTTCCACTATAAACACCGAAGCTTTCTTT. Translated, it gives CASSSTINTEAFF.

V usage is TRBV11-2 and J usage is TRBJ2-2, with a weak D call TRBD1 (5 bases). The germline V gene encodes CDR1 SGHAT and CDR2 FQNNGV. The V gene lost 3 bases and the J gene lost 5 bases, with 10 bases spanning the gap. CDR3 length equals 14 residues. The CDR3 region has the DNA TGTGCCAGCAGCTTGGACACCCTGACCGGGGAGCTGTTTTTT. It codes for CASSLDTLTGELFF.

This clonotype appeared many times. J is TRBJ1-1 and V is TRBV12-3 or TRBV12-4; tentative D call: TRBD1 (5 bases). The CDR3 is 15 residues long. Trimming cost V 7 bases and J 5 bases, with 20 bases left between them. CDR3: CASTPWGLGPTEAFF. The CDR3 DNA sequence: TGTGCCAGCACGCCGTGGGGATTGGGGCCGACTGAAGCTTTCTTT.

This clonotype was seen more than once but under ten times. The genes are TRBV10-2 and TRBJ2-7; D gene ambiguous. The CDR3 length is 14 residues. V lost 5 bases and J 3 bases, leaving 14 bases between the germline ends. CDR1 is WSHSY, CDR2 SAAADI, per germline. This CDR3 reads CASSWTAFSYEQYF. CDR3 DNA sequence: TGCGCCAGCAGTTGGACGGCCTTTAGCTACGAGCAGTACTTC.

This clonotype was found many times. The rearrangement links TRBV11-1 to TRBJ2-3; 9 positions match TRBD2. The V gene's germline CDR1 is SGHAT and CDR2 FQDESV (reference sequence). J lost 0 bases, V lost 1 base, and 11 bases had no gene match. The CDR3 totals 19 residues. For the CDR3, the DNA is TGTGCCAGCAGCTTAGGTTATGGAGCGGGAGGAGAAAGCACAGATACGCAGTATTTT. Encoded protein: CASSLGYGAGGESTDTQYF. Full variable domain (rest looked up from reference TRBV11-1 and TRBJ2-3): EAEVAQSPRYKITEKSQAVAFWCDPISGHATLYWYRQILGQGPELLVQFQDESVVDDSQLPKDRFSAERLKGVDSTLKIQPAELGDSAMYLCASSLGYGAGGESTDTQYFGPGTRLTVL.